A single sample is the source of the 18 T cell receptor beta chains below, sequenced in a study of blood T cell repertoires in COVID-19. Using immunoSEQ multiplex PCR, the repertoire was profiled, and TCRdb retains in-frame clones only, with some absent. The data contain 240,000 or so clones, more than 70% of them singletons. Sequencing was done on a sample of peripheral blood. Source of these receptors: a middle-aged woman who had recovered from COVID-19.

This chain uses TRBV25-1 with TRBJ2-1; a possible D gene is TRBD2 (5 bases). The CDR3 has 14 amino acids. CDR1 and CDR2 (germline): MGHDK, SYGVNS. V was shortened by 7 bases and J by 3 bases, with 13 bases between the two germline ends. This chain's CDR3 is CASTHSEIYNEQFF. The CDR3 bases are TGTGCCAGCACCCATAGCGAGATCTACAATGAGCAGTTCTTC.

This clone has only one observation. This sequence joins TRBV11-3 and TRBJ2-5; possibly TRBD2 for D (5 bases). Deletions cut 1 base from V and 0 bases from J, with 9 bases between. The CDR3 totals 15 residues. In germline, CDR1 is SGHNT, CDR2 YENEEA. The CDR3 nucleotides are TGTGCCAGCAGCTTAGGGGCGGGTGACCAAGAGACCCAGTACTTC. Translated, it gives CASSLGAGDQETQYF.

The chain uses TRBV14 and TRBJ2-7; D gene uncertain. The germline gives CDR1 SGHDN, CDR2 FVKESK. The length of the CDR3 is 13 residues. Trimming shortened V by 3 bases and J by 3 bases, and 9 bases separated the two germline ends. The CDR3 nucleotides are TGTGCCAGCAGCCAGGAGCCCTTCTACGAGCAGTACTTC. Protein product: CASSQEPFYEQYF.

V gene TRBV24-1 combines with J gene TRBJ2-3; TRBD1 might be the D (6 bases). The CDR3 spans 18 residues. Trimming pared 1 base from V and 2 bases from J, leaving 18 bases between. Germline V lookup: CDR1 KGHDR, CDR2 SFDVKD. CDR3: CATSDLPFRGQTTDTQYF. The CDR3 DNA sequence: TGTGCCACCAGTGATTTACCTTTTCGCGGACAGACCACAGATACGCAGTATTTT.

The chain uses TRBV6-2 or TRBV6-3 and TRBJ2-7, with 10 bases that match TRBD2. Trimming took 0 bases from V and 4 from J; bases not matched to a gene: 12. Germline CDR1 and CDR2: MNHEY and SVGEGT. The CDR3 has 18 residues. The CDR3 nucleotides read TGTGCCAGCAGTTACTCGGGTGCGCCGGCTAGCGGGAGTTACGAGCAGTACTTC. This encodes CASSYSGAPASGSYEQYF.

The chain joins TRBV9 to TRBJ2-2; maybe TRBD2 (6 bases). The germline V and J ends were trimmed by 4 bases and 4 bases, with 14 bases remaining between them. The CDR3 sequence is 15 residues long. The V gene's germline CDR1 is SGDLS and CDR2 YYNGEE. CDR3: CASSSEGVGTGELFF. CDR3 nucleotide sequence: TGTGCCAGCAGCTCGGAGGGTGTCGGCACCGGGGAGCTGTTTTTT.

The gene calls are TRBV6-5 and TRBJ2-7; 9 nucleotides align to TRBD2. Looked up from germline, CDR1 is MNHEY and CDR2 is SVGAGI. The CDR3 has 14 residues. Trimming at V came to 6 bases and at J to 3 bases, leaving 6 bases not matched to a gene. The CDR3 here is CASSPRGGLYEQYF. CDR3 nucleotides: TGTGCCAGCAGCCCGCGGGGGGGCCTCTACGAGCAGTACTTC.

The CDR3 protein is CASSLSPGGVAYEQYF. CDR3 sequence (DNA): TGTGCCAGCAGCTTGTCGCCCGGGGGGGTTGCCTACGAGCAGTACTTC. This chain links TRBV5-4 with TRBJ2-7, with 8 bases aligning to TRBD2. The V segment lost 1 base and the J segment 2 bases; nucleotides outside the gene matches: 8. The CDR3 spans 16 residues. The germline gives CDR1 SGHNT, CDR2 YYREEE (reference sequence).

The genes are TRBV18 and TRBJ2-2; 10 bases fit TRBD2. V was pared by 1 base and J by 6 bases, with 2 bases of the junction left unmatched. Germline V gene data show CDR1 as KGHSH and CDR2 as LQKENI. The CDR3 is 15 residues long. The CDR3 DNA sequence: TGTGCCAGCTCACCACTAGCGGGAGGTTCCGGGGAGCTGTTTTTT. Translated: CASSPLAGGSGELFF.

This chain joins TRBV7-2 and TRBJ2-1, with 9 bases matching TRBD1. The CDR3 extends over 15 amino acids. After removal of 5 bases from V and 5 bases from J, the junction contained 7 bases not matched to a gene. Germline V gene lookup returns CDR1 SGHTA and CDR2 FQGNSA. In nucleotides, the CDR3 is TGTGCCAGCAGCCCCCCCGGACAGGGGAACAATGAGCAGTTCTTC. Its translation: CASSPPGQGNNEQFF.

A note on this clone: This specimen includes other DNA sequences encoding the same CDR3. This rearrangement joins TRBV30 to TRBJ1-5, with D perhaps matching TRBD1 (6 bases). Germline-derived CDR1 and CDR2 are GTSNPN and SVGIG (reference sequence). The CDR3 runs 15 residues. Trimming pared 5 bases from V and 5 bases from J, leaving 19 bases between. The CDR3 region has the DNA TGTGCCTGGCGGGGGGGGGCCGGGGCCCATCAGCCCCAGCATTTT. Translating gives CAWRGGAGAHQPQHF.

DNA for the CDR3: TGTGCCAGCAGCTTAGGGGTAGCGGGACACACAGATACGCAGTATTTT. It encodes CASSLGVAGHTDTQYF. The gene calls are TRBV7-6 and TRBJ2-3; TRBD2 matches 8 bases. Losses at the gene ends were 1 base for V and 2 bases for J; bases not matched to a gene: 5. The CDR3 extends over 16 amino acids. Germline CDR1 SGHVS, CDR2 FNYEAQ.

This rearrangement joins TRBV2 to TRBJ1-1; 7 nucleotides agree with TRBD1. Germline CDR1 is SNHLY and CDR2 is FYNNEI. The CDR3 consists of 11 residues. With V trimmed by 9 bases and J by 5 bases, 3 bases remained unmatched. CDR3 amino acids: CASYRGTEAFF. DNA for the CDR3: TGTGCCAGTTACAGGGGTACTGAAGCTTTCTTT.

The J gene is TRBJ1-4, the V gene TRBV18; TRBD1 matches at 7 bases. CDR3 length equals 18 residues. Germline V CDR1 and CDR2: KGHSH, LQKENI. V gave up 4 bases and J gave up 0 bases; unmatched junction bases: 11. DNA of the CDR3: TGTGCCAGCTCACTTCCAGGGGGGACACCCCCAACTAATGAAAAACTGTTTTTT. Residues: CASSLPGGTPPTNEKLFF.

This chain links TRBV2 with TRBJ1-1, with D possibly TRBD1 on 6 matching bases. The CDR3 sequence is 13 residues long. The V end was cut by 7 bases, the J end by 5 bases, with 14 bases between. Germline CDR1 SNHLY, CDR2 FYNNEI. CDR3 residues: CASTEGEGTEAFF. CDR3 DNA: TGTGCCAGCACCGAGGGGGAGGGGACTGAAGCTTTCTTT.

The genes are TRBV7-3 and TRBJ2-7, with TRBD2 identical over 10 bases. Trimming removed 5 bases from V and 0 bases from J; junction bases left unmatched: 10. The CDR3 contains 17 residues. The germline V gene has CDR1 SGHTA and CDR2 FQGTGA. DNA for the CDR3: TGTGCCAGCAGCCCTTCCGGACTAGCGGAGAGCTCCTACGAGCAGTACTTC. Translation gives CASSPSGLAESSYEQYF.

The chain links TRBV5-1 to TRBJ2-2; TRBD2 matches 7 bases. This CDR3 comprises 16 residues. Per germline, CDR1 SGHRS and CDR2 YFSETQ. Germline trimming cut 4 bases from V and 6 bases from J; bases unmatched to any gene: 12. The CDR3 loop reads CASSNLLASSAGELFF. Written as DNA, the CDR3 is TGCGCCAGCAGCAACCTACTAGCGTCGTCGGCCGGGGAGCTGTTTTTT.

V is TRBV12-5 and J is TRBJ2-1; TRBD2 aligns across 9 bases. The trim removed 7 bases at V and 9 bases at J, leaving 19 bases unmatched. CDR3 size: 17 residues. Germline V gene sequence: CDR1 LGHNT, CDR2 FRNRAP. CDR3 region: CASALPRGGGLAFEQFF. CDR3 coding DNA: TGTGCTAGTGCCCTCCCGAGGGGTGGGGGACTAGCTTTTGAGCAGTTCTTC. Filled out from reference TRBV12-5 and TRBJ2-1, the complete variable domain reads DARVTQTPRHKVTEMGQEVTMRCQPILGHNTVFWYRQTMMQGLELLAYFRNRAPLDDSGMPKDRFSAEMPDATLATLKIQPSEPRDSAVYFCASALPRGGGLAFEQFFGPGTRLTVL.